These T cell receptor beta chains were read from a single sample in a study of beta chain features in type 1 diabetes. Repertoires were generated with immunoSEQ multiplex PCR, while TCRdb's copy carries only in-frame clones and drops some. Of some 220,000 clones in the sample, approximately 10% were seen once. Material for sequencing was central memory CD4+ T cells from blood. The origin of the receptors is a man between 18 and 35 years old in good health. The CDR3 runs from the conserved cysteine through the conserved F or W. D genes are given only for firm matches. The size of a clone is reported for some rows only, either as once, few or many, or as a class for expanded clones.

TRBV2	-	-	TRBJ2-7	TGTGCCAGCAGTCGTGACCATGACGAGCAGTACTTC	CASSRDHDEQYF
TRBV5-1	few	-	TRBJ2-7	TGCGCCAGCAGCTCCGCAGGGAGCTCCTACGAGCAGTACTTC	CASSSAGSSYEQYF
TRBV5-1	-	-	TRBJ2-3	TGCGCCAGCAGCCGGGACCGACGCACAGATACGCAGTATTTT	CASSRDRRTDTQYF
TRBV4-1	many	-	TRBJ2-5	TGCGCCAGCAGCCAAGAGAGGCAGGGGAGAGAGACCCAGTACTTC	CASSQERQGRETQYF
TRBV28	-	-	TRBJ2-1	TGTGCCAGCAGTGGCCAAGTCGGTGAGCAGTTCTTC	CASSGQVGEQFF
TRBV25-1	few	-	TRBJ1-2	TGTGCCAGCAGCTCCAGGACAGCGATCTATGGCTACACCTTC	CASSSRTAIYGYTF
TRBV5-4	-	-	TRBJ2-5	TGTGCCAGCGCCGCCCGATTGGGAGAGACCCAGTACTTC	CASAARLGETQYF
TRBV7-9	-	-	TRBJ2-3	TGTGCCAGCACCTCGGACGGGACTTTCACTAATACGCAGTATTTT	CASTSDGTFTNTQYF
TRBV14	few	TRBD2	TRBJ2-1	TGTGCCAGCAGCCAAGTCGGCGGGAGGTCCTACAATGAGCAGTTCTTC	CASSQVGGRSYNEQFF
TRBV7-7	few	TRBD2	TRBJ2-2	TGTGCCAGCAGCTTAGGACTAGCGGGATTCGCCGGGGAGCTGTTTTTT	CASSLGLAGFAGELFF
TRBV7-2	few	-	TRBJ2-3	TGTGCCAGCAGCGAGAGAACAGGGTTGGGTACAGATACGCAGTATTTT	CASSERTGLGTDTQYF
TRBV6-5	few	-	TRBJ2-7	TGTGCCAGCAGTTACTCTTCAGAACTAGACTACGAGCAGTACTTC	CASSYSSELDYEQYF
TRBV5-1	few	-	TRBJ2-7	TGCGCCAGCAGCTTCAACAGCCCCTACGAGCAGTACTTC	CASSFNSPYEQYF
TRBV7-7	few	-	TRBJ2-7	TGTGCCAGCAGCCCACGTCCTGGAGCGCTCTACGAGCAGTACTTC	CASSPRPGALYEQYF
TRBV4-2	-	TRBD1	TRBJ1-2	TGTGCCAGCAGCCCTGGGACAGATAACTATGGCTACACCTTC	CASSPGTDNYGYTF